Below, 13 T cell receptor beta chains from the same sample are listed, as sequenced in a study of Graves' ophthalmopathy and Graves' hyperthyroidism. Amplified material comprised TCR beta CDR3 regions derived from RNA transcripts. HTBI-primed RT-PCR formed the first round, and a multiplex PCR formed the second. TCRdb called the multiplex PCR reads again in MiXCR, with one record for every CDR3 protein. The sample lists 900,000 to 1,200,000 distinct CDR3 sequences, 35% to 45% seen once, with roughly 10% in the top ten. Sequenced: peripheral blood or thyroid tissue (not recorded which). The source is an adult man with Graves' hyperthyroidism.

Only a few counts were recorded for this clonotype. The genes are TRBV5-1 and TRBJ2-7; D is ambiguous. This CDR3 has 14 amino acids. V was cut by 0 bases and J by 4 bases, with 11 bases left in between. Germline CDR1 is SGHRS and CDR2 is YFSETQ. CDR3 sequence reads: CASSLVTGLYEQYF. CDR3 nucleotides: TGCGCCAGCAGCTTGGTGACGGGCTTATACGAGCAGTACTTC. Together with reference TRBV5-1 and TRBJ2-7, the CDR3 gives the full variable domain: KAGVTQTPRYLIKTRGQQVTLSCSPISGHRSVSWYQQTPGQGLQFLFEYFSETQRNKGNFPGRFSGRQFSNSRSEMNVSTLELGDSALYLCASSLVTGLYEQYFGPGTRLTVT.

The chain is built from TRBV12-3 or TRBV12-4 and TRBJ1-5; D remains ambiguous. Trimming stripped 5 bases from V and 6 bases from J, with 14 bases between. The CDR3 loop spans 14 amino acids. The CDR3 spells CASSTTGISQPQHF. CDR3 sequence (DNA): TGTGCCAGCAGTACCACTGGGATTTCTCAGCCCCAGCATTTT.

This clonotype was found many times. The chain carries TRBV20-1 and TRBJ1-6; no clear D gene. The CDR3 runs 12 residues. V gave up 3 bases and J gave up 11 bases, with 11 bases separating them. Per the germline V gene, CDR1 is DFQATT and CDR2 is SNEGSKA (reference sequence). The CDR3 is CSASRLDPPLHF. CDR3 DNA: TGCAGTGCTAGCCGTCTTGATCCACCCCTCCACTTT.

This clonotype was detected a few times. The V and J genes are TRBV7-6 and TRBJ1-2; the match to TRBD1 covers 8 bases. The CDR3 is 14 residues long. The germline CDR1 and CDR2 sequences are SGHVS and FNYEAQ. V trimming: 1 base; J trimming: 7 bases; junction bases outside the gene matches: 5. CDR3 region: CASSLGQGQSGYTF. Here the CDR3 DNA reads TGTGCCAGCAGCTTAGGACAGGGGCAGAGTGGCTACACCTTC.

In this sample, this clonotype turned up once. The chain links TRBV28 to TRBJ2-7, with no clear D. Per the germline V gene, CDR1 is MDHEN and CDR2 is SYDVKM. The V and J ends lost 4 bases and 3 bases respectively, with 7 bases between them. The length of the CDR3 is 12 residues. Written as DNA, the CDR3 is TGTGCCAGCAGTTCGGCGCGCTACGAGCAGTACTTC. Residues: CASSSARYEQYF.

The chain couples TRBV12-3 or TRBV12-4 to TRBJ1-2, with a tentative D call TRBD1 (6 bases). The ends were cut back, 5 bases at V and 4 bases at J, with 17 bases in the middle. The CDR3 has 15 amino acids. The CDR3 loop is CASSPDRCGSYGYTF. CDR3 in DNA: TGTGCCAGCAGTCCAGACAGGTGTGGGTCCTATGGCTACACCTTC.

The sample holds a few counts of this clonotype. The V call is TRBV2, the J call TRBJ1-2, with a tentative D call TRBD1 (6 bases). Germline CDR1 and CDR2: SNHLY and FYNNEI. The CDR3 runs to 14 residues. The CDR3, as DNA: TGTAGCTCCCGGGACACCATAAAAAACTATGGCTACACCTTC. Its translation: CSSRDTIKNYGYTF. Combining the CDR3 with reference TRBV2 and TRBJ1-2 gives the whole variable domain EPEVTQTPSHQVTQMGQEVILRCVPISNHLYFYWYRQILGQKVEFLVSFYNNEISEKSEIFDDQFSVERPDGSNFTLKIRSTKLEDSAMYFCSSRDTIKNYGYTFGSGTRLTVV.

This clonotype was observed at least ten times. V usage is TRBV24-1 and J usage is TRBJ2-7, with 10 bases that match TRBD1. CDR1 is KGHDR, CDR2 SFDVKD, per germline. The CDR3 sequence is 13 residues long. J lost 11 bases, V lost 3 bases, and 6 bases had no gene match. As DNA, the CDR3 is TGTGCCACCAGTGATGGGGGACAGGGGTTGGAGTACTTC. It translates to CATSDGGQGLEYF.

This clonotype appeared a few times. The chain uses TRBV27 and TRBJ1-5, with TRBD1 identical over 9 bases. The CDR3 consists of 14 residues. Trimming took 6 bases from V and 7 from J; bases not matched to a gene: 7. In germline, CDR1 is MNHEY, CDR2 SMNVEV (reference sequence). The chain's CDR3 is CASSQGQGRQPQHF. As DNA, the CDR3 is TGTGCCAGCAGCCAGGGACAGGGCCGACAGCCCCAGCATTTT.

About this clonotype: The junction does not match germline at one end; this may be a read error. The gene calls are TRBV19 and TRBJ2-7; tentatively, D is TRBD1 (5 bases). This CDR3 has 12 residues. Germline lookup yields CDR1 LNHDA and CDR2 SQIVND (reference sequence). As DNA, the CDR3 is TGTGCCAGTAGTATCCAGGGCCACGAGCAGCACTTC. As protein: CASSIQGHEQHF.

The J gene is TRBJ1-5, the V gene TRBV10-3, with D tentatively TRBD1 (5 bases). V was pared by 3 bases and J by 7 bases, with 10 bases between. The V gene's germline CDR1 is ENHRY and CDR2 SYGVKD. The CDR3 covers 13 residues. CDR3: CAISDLGGQPQHF. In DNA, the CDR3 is TGTGCCATCAGTGATCTGGGGGGGCAGCCCCAGCATTTT.

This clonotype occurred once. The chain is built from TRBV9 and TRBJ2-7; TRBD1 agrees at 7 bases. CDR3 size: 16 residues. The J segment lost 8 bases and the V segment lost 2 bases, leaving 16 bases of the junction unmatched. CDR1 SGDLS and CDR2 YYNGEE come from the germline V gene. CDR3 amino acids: CASSVGDRVHQPQQYF. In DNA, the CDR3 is TGTGCCAGCAGCGTGGGAGACAGGGTTCATCAGCCCCAGCAGTACTTC.

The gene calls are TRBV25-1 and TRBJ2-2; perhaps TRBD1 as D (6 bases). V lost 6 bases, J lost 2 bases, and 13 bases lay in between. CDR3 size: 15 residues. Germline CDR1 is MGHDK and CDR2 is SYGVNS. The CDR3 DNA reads TGTGCCAGCAGCTCCCGGGACAACAACACCGGGGAGCTGTTTTTT. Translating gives CASSSRDNNTGELFF.